A single sample is the source of the 6 T cell receptor beta chains below, sequenced in a study of blood T cell repertoires in COVID-19. Data came from immunoSEQ multiplex PCR; TCRdb stores just in-frame clones and leaves some out. Seen here are under 350,000 clones, more than 85% observed once, and the top ten hold around 4.4%. The sequenced material came from peripheral blood. Source of these receptors: a man in his forties with acute or convalescent COVID-19.

The CDR3 DNA reads as TGTGCCAGCAGCTTACCGGGACTCACAGATACGCAGTATTTT. This sequence encodes CASSLPGLTDTQYF. The chain uses TRBV7-9 and TRBJ2-3, with D perhaps matching TRBD2 (6 bases). Germline V lookup: CDR1 SEHNR, CDR2 FQNEAQ (reference sequence). The length of the CDR3 is 14 residues. Trimming pared 2 bases from V and 2 bases from J, leaving 8 bases between.

The genes are TRBV2 and TRBJ1-2; D not resolved. With 6 bases removed from V and 3 bases from J, the gap between germline ends came to 11 bases. This CDR3 spans 13 amino acids. Germline loops: CDR1 SNHLY, CDR2 FYNNEI. In nucleotides, the CDR3 is TGTGCCAGCAGCGACGGGTCGTACTATGGCTACACCTTC. This sequence encodes CASSDGSYYGYTF.

The CDR3 DNA follows: TGTGCCAGCTCAGGACAGGGGACCTCTGGAAACACCATATATTTT. This translates into CASSGQGTSGNTIYF. The gene calls are TRBV18 and TRBJ1-3, with TRBD1 matching 9 bases. The V gene's germline CDR1 is KGHSH and CDR2 LQKENI. CDR3 size: 15 residues. V gave up 5 bases and J gave up 0 bases; unmatched junction bases: 2.

This clone was detected only once. The CDR3 region is CASSVSGVRGYTQYF. Written as DNA, the CDR3 is TGTGCCAGCAGTGTTTCAGGGGTAAGGGGGTATACGCAGTATTTT. The chain combines TRBV25-1 with TRBJ2-3; D is possibly TRBD1 (6 bases). V was trimmed by 4 bases and J by 7 bases, leaving 18 bases between them. The CDR3 is 15 residues long. The germline gives CDR1 MGHDK, CDR2 SYGVNS.

This clone has a single count. The V call is TRBV5-1, the J call TRBJ2-7; a weak D match, TRBD1 (5 bases). Trimming pared 3 bases from V and 1 base from J, leaving 14 bases between. This CDR3 is built from 15 residues. Germline V CDR1 and CDR2: SGHRS, YFSETQ. The CDR3 nucleotides are TGCGCCAGCAGCTCGGCCCCGGACATATCCTACGAGCAGTACTTC. This encodes CASSSAPDISYEQYF. Full variable domain (rest looked up from reference TRBV5-1 and TRBJ2-7): KAGVTQTPRYLIKTRGQQVTLSCSPISGHRSVSWYQQTPGQGLQFLFEYFSETQRNKGNFPGRFSGRQFSNSRSEMNVSTLELGDSALYLCASSSAPDISYEQYFGPGTRLTVT.

The V call is TRBV7-9, the J call TRBJ1-5; the match to TRBD1 covers 9 bases. CDR3 length equals 15 residues. Germline CDR1 reads SEHNR; CDR2 reads FQNEAQ (reference sequence). The V gene end was trimmed by 5 bases and the J gene end by 4 bases; junction bases not matched to a gene: 6. CDR3 loop: CASSPGTGLNQPQHF. The CDR3 DNA reads as TGTGCCAGCAGCCCCGGGACAGGGCTTAATCAGCCCCAGCATTTT.